The clone carrying this TCR beta chain was counted a single time. The germline V and J ends were trimmed by 0 bases and 6 bases, with 9 bases remaining between them. This CDR3 is built from 14 residues. Germline V lookup: CDR1 SGHDT, CDR2 YYEEEE. Assay: immunoSEQ multiplex PCR; the TCRdb copy retains only in-frame clones and omits some. The sample lists approximately 190,000 clones; 91% were seen once. The data originate from a study of control samples from healthy donors and cancer patients. This TCR derives from a man under 40 in good health. Sequenced material: blood. The V and J genes are TRBV5-6 and TRBJ2-2; possible D gene TRBD2, 5 bases. CDR3 coding DNA: TGTGCCAGCAGCTTGGTCGGGGTTGCCGGGGAGCTGTTTTTT. Translated, it gives CASSLVGVAGELFF.